The 22 T cell receptor beta chains below all came from one sample that was sequenced in a study of a mutant IDH1 vaccine in newly diagnosed glioma. The sample's time point: week 11, during vaccination. What each vaccine dose contained was 300 ug of mutant IDH1 20-mer peptide, accompanied by topical imiquimod. Antigens of these TCRs are unknown. Assay used: immunoSEQ multiplex PCR; TCRdb lists only in-frame clones, some missing. The sample lists some 59,000 clones; about 88% were seen once. The starting material was PBMCs, obtained from a glioma patient whose treatment included an IDH1 peptide vaccine. All receptors derive from a man aged 35-49 years with glioma.

The chain uses TRBV19 and TRBJ1-2; 9 bases are a match to TRBD1. The CDR3 totals 16 residues. V shed 7 bases and J 1 base; nucleotides not matched to a gene: 10. Germline values: CDR1 LNHDA, CDR2 SQIVND (reference sequence). CDR3 bases: TGTGCCAGTACCCCAAGGGGACAGGGCCTTAACTATGGCTACACCTTC. This codes for CASTPRGQGLNYGYTF.

Here the CDR3 DNA reads TGTGCCAGCTCACCCCCCCGTGGACCCTACAATGAGCAGTTCTTC. The encoded protein is CASSPPRGPYNEQFF. This chain links TRBV18 with TRBJ2-1; D is uncertain. V lost 3 bases and J 2 bases, leaving 11 bases between the germline ends. CDR1 and CDR2 from the germline V gene are KGHSH and LQKENI. The CDR3 is made up of 15 amino acids.

This CDR3 is CASSSPGTGRAYGYTF. CDR3 DNA: TGTGCCAGCAGTTCCCCCGGGACAGGAAGAGCCTATGGCTACACCTTC. The chain has TRBV28 and TRBJ1-2; 8 bases line up with TRBD1. Trimming cost V 4 bases and J 4 bases; bases outside gene matches: 11. Germline V gives CDR1 MDHEN, CDR2 SYDVKM. The CDR3 has 16 residues.

The chain links TRBV30 to TRBJ2-3; D possibly corresponds to TRBD2 (6 bases). Per germline, CDR1 GTSNPN and CDR2 SVGIG (reference sequence). This CDR3 has 14 amino acids. V was shortened by 4 bases and J by 0 bases, with 11 bases between the two germline ends. CDR3: CAWNSEGSTDTQYF. The CDR3 nucleotides read TGTGCCTGGAACTCGGAGGGCAGCACAGATACGCAGTATTTT. Full variable domain (outside the CDR3, taken from reference TRBV30 and TRBJ2-3): SQTIHQWPATLVQPVGSPLSLECTVEGTSNPNLYWYRQAAGRGLQLLFYSVGIGQISSEVPQNLSASRPQDRQFILSSKKLLLSDSGFYLCAWNSEGSTDTQYFGPGTRLTVL.

The V gene is TRBV6-1, the J gene TRBJ2-7; D not resolved. V was pared by 3 bases and J by 6 bases, with 9 bases between. Germline V gene lookup returns CDR1 MNHNS and CDR2 SASEGT. The CDR3 is 12 amino acids. The CDR3 region has the DNA TGTGCCAGCAGTGAGCAACGGGCCGAGCAGTACTTC. Its translation: CASSEQRAEQYF.

The CDR3 nucleotides are TGTGCCAGCAGCTTAGAACAGGTTGTAGTCTACGAGCAGTACTTC. It is translated as CASSLEQVVVYEQYF. The chain couples TRBV7-2 to TRBJ2-7; D might be TRBD1 (5 bases). Trimming removed 1 base at V and 3 bases at J, with 13 bases between. CDR1 and CDR2 (germline): SGHTA, FQGNSA. The CDR3 runs to 15 residues.

V gene TRBV19 combines with J gene TRBJ1-2, with 8 bases matching TRBD1. Trimming took 9 bases from V and 5 from J; bases not matched to a gene: 14. The germline CDR1 and CDR2 sequences are LNHDA and SQIVND (reference sequence). The CDR3 is 15 amino acids. CDR3 bases: TGTGCCAGCAGAAAAACCCAGGGGGCCAGTTATGGCTACACCTTC. It is translated as CASRKTQGASYGYTF.

The chain recombines TRBV18 with TRBJ2-1; TRBD1 agrees at 7 bases. The length of the CDR3 is 18 residues. Trimming at V came to 4 bases and at J to 7 bases, leaving 19 bases not matched to a gene. Germline assignment: CDR1 KGHSH and CDR2 LQKENI. CDR3 bases: TGTGCCAGCTCACTGGACAGGACAGCTAGAAAAAAAGGAAATGAGCAGTTCTTC. Its translation: CASSLDRTARKKGNEQFF.

This clone showed up just a few times. CDR3 nucleotide sequence: TGTGCCAGCAGCCGACAGGTGAACACTGAAGCTTTCTTT. This translates into CASSRQVNTEAFF. This chain links TRBV9 with TRBJ1-1, with D perhaps matching TRBD1 (6 bases). The V and J ends lost 4 bases and 0 bases respectively, with 7 bases between them. CDR1 and CDR2 (germline): SGDLS, YYNGEE. This CDR3 is built from 13 residues.

This clone was recorded a few times. The V gene is TRBV10-3, the J gene TRBJ1-1; 10 nucleotides match TRBD1. V trimming: 8 bases; J trimming: 3 bases; junction bases outside the gene matches: 6. This CDR3 region has 14 residues. Per germline, CDR1 ENHRY and CDR2 SYGVKD. CDR3 sequence: CAICSGTGDTEAFF. CDR3 coding DNA: TGTGCCATCTGTTCCGGGACAGGGGACACTGAAGCTTTCTTT.

The V gene is TRBV7-8, the J gene TRBJ1-1; 7 bases are a match to TRBD1. The CDR3 has 16 residues. The trim removed 5 bases at V and 1 base at J, leaving 10 bases unmatched. Germline loops: CDR1 SGHVS, CDR2 FQNEAQ. CDR3 nucleotide sequence: TGTGCCAGCAGCCCAACCCCTAACAGGGGGAACACTGAAGCTTTCTTT. This translates into CASSPTPNRGNTEAFF.

The V gene is TRBV5-6, the J gene TRBJ1-3; TRBD1 is a possible D gene (5 bases). Between the trimmed V and J ends, which lost 0 bases and 5 bases, there was a span of 15 bases. This CDR3 comprises 16 residues. The germline CDR1 and CDR2 sequences are SGHDT and YYEEEE. CDR3: CASSLERLRGRNTIYF. CDR3 sequence (DNA): TGTGCCAGCAGCTTGGAGCGGTTGAGGGGAAGAAACACCATATATTTT.

The chain joins TRBV29-1 to TRBJ1-4; 9 nucleotides agree with TRBD1. Germline-derived CDR1 and CDR2 are SQVTM and ANQGSEA. Trimming at V came to 6 bases and at J to 5 bases, leaving 4 bases not matched to a gene. The CDR3 spans 13 residues. DNA of the CDR3: TGCAGCGTCCACGGGACAGGGAATGAAAAACTGTTTTTT. The encoded protein is CSVHGTGNEKLFF. The full variable domain, rest sourced from reference TRBV29-1 and TRBJ1-4, is SAVISQKPSRDICQRGTSLTIQCQVDSQVTMMFWYRQQPGQSLTLIATANQGSEATYESGFVIDKFPISRPNLTFSTLTVSNMSPEDSSIYLCSVHGTGNEKLFFGSGTQLSVL.

This clone has just a few counts. The rearrangement uses TRBV5-1 and TRBJ2-2; TRBD2 aligns across 7 bases. The germline V gene encodes CDR1 SGHRS and CDR2 YFSETQ. The CDR3 runs 15 residues. The trim removed 3 bases at V and 5 bases at J, leaving 7 bases unmatched. This CDR3 is CASSWDPGGTGELFF. In DNA form, the CDR3 reads TGCGCCAGCAGCTGGGATCCGGGGGGAACCGGGGAGCTGTTTTTT.

The gene calls are TRBV4-1 and TRBJ1-6; D not certain. Trimming cost V 1 base and J 4 bases, with 5 bases left between them. The CDR3 has 14 amino acids. The germline V gene has CDR1 MGHRA and CDR2 YSYEKL. CDR3 in DNA: TGCGCCAGCAGCCAAGTACCTTATAATTCACCCCTCCACTTT. It specifies CASSQVPYNSPLHF.

The rearrangement links TRBV11-2 to TRBJ2-5; a weak D match, TRBD1 (6 bases). CDR1 SGHAT and CDR2 FQNNGV come from the germline V gene. The CDR3 runs to 15 residues. V gave up 4 bases and J gave up 5 bases, with 17 bases separating them. The CDR3 region is CASSSRTVARETQYF. The CDR3 DNA follows: TGTGCCAGCAGCTCGCGGACAGTAGCTCGGGAGACCCAGTACTTC.

This clone was seen just once. This rearrangement joins TRBV28 to TRBJ1-2; D unresolved. This CDR3 comprises 16 residues. Germline V gene data show CDR1 as MDHEN and CDR2 as SYDVKM. V was trimmed by 5 bases and J by 3 bases, leaving 19 bases between them. CDR3 residues: CASSLLSGRQDYGYTF. As DNA, the CDR3 is TGTGCCAGCAGTCTCCTTTCGGGCCGTCAGGACTATGGCTACACCTTC.

The chain joins TRBV7-9 to TRBJ2-6, with D possibly being TRBD2 (5 bases). CDR1 is SEHNR, CDR2 FQNEAQ, per germline (reference sequence). This CDR3 comprises 16 residues. Between the trimmed V and J ends, which lost 0 bases and 2 bases, there was a span of 8 bases. The CDR3: CASSLAAGAGANVLTF. The CDR3 DNA reads TGTGCCAGCAGCTTAGCAGCCGGGGCTGGGGCCAACGTCCTGACTTTC.

Note on this clone: Other DNA sequences in the sample encode the same CDR3. J is TRBJ2-5 and V is TRBV6-1; 10 bases are shared with TRBD2. With V trimmed by 1 base and J by 5 bases, 13 bases remained unmatched. Germline V gene data show CDR1 as MNHNS and CDR2 as SASEGT. The length of the CDR3 is 18 residues. CDR3: CASSEEGLAGVRKETQYF. The CDR3 DNA reads TGTGCCAGCAGTGAAGAGGGGCTAGCGGGAGTGAGGAAGGAGACCCAGTACTTC.

This sequence joins TRBV19 and TRBJ1-5; TRBD1 aligns across 10 bases. Germline CDR1 and CDR2: LNHDA and SQIVND (reference sequence). CDR3 length: 16 amino acids. Unmatched junction bases numbered 8, after V lost 7 bases and J lost 2 bases. CDR3 sequence reads: CASKTTGTGGNQPQHF. CDR3 nucleotides: TGTGCCAGTAAAACCACCGGGACAGGGGGCAATCAGCCCCAGCATTTT.

This chain joins TRBV7-8 and TRBJ1-4, with D unclear. Between the trimmed V and J ends, which lost 1 base and 7 bases, there was a span of 13 bases. There are 15 residues in the CDR3. Germline V gene sequence: CDR1 SGHVS, CDR2 FQNEAQ. The CDR3 DNA reads as TGTGCCAGCAGCTTAGGATCCGCTAGGAGTGAAAAACTGTTTTTT. It yields the protein CASSLGSARSEKLFF.

This clone was observed a single time. This chain joins TRBV6-5 and TRBJ1-2; no reliable D call. Germline CDR1 is MNHEY and CDR2 is SVGAGI. CDR3 size: 14 residues. Trimming cost V 5 bases and J 2 bases, with 12 bases left between them. The CDR3 DNA sequence: TGTGCCAGCAGTCCTTTTCCGAGGAACTATGGCTACACCTTC. It translates to CASSPFPRNYGYTF.